This is a list of T cell receptor beta chains from one sample in a study of spatial heterogeneity in lung cancer. TCRdb analysed the 5' RACE reads with MiXCR anew, one entry per CDR3 protein. The sample has thousands of distinct CDR3 sequences; around 28% are singletons. The source was PBMCs, collected at surgery. The receptors shown here come from a male donor with early-stage non-small cell lung cancer. Each CDR3 is given with its conserved first and last residue. Each record gives: clone size, D gene, J gene, V gene, CDR3 DNA, CDR3 protein. D genes are given only for firm matches. Only some rows state a clone size, as once, few, many or a class for expanded clones.

clone size: large; D gene: .; J gene: TRBJ2-7; V gene: TRBV6-5; CDR3 DNA: TGTGCCAGCAGTTACATGGGCGGGGGCCCTTTGGAGCAGTACTTC; CDR3 protein: CASSYMGGGPLEQYF
clone size: once; D gene: .; J gene: TRBJ2-3; V gene: TRBV5-1; CDR3 DNA: TGCGCCAGCAGCCTGGATCTAGATACGCAGTATTTT; CDR3 protein: CASSLDLDTQYF
clone size: medium-sized; D gene: .; J gene: TRBJ2-3; V gene: TRBV29-1; CDR3 DNA: TGCAGCGCGTACCTCCTGGGCTCTAGCACAGATACGCAGTATTTT; CDR3 protein: CSAYLLGSSTDTQYF
clone size: medium-sized; D gene: .; J gene: TRBJ2-7; V gene: TRBV10-2; CDR3 DNA: TGCGCCAGCAGTGAGTCGGTTGGGGGCGAGCAGTACTTC; CDR3 protein: CASSESVGGEQYF
clone size: .; D gene: .; J gene: TRBJ2-5; V gene: TRBV29-1; CDR3 DNA: TGCAGCGTTGGAGACGCCACTGGCCAAGAGACCCAGTACTTC; CDR3 protein: CSVGDATGQETQYF
clone size: few; D gene: TRBD1; J gene: TRBJ1-1; V gene: TRBV27; CDR3 DNA: TGTGCCAGCAGTTGGACAGGGAAGGGCACTGAAGCTTTCTTT; CDR3 protein: CASSWTGKGTEAFF
clone size: few; D gene: TRBD1; J gene: TRBJ2-1; V gene: TRBV7-2; CDR3 DNA: TGTGCCAGCAGCTTTCACAGGGGGGAGAATGAGCAGTTCTTC; CDR3 protein: CASSFHRGENEQFF
clone size: .; D gene: .; J gene: TRBJ2-2; V gene: TRBV2; CDR3 DNA: TGTGCCAGCAGTGATAGGGGGGAGCTGTTTTTT; CDR3 protein: CASSDRGELFF
clone size: medium-sized; D gene: TRBD1; J gene: TRBJ2-5; V gene: TRBV11-3; CDR3 DNA: TGTGCCAGCAGCTTAGGCAGGGGGATCCAAGAGACCCAGTACTTC; CDR3 protein: CASSLGRGIQETQYF
clone size: few; D gene: .; J gene: TRBJ1-1; V gene: TRBV4-2; CDR3 DNA: TGTGCCAGCAGCCAACTACAGGCCCTGAACACTGAAGCTTTCTTT; CDR3 protein: CASSQLQALNTEAFF
clone size: few; D gene: .; J gene: TRBJ1-4; V gene: TRBV5-1; CDR3 DNA: TGCGCCAGCAGCTCGGATACAGGTTTAACTAATGAAAAACTGTTTTTT; CDR3 protein: CASSSDTGLTNEKLFF
clone size: medium-sized; D gene: .; J gene: TRBJ1-1; V gene: TRBV12-3/TRBV12-4; CDR3 DNA: TGTGCCAGCAAAACCGGGACGGTGAACACTGAAGCTTTCTTT; CDR3 protein: CASKTGTVNTEAFF
clone size: medium-sized; D gene: .; J gene: TRBJ2-5; V gene: TRBV5-1; CDR3 DNA: TGCGCCAGCAGACCCAACAGCCAGGGGCAAGAGACCCAGTACTTC; CDR3 protein: CASRPNSQGQETQYF
clone size: few; D gene: .; J gene: TRBJ1-5; V gene: TRBV7-9; CDR3 DNA: TGTGCTATAGCCTCTGGCGCGGGGCAGGGCTATCAGCCCCAGCATTTT; CDR3 protein: CAIASGAGQGYQPQHF
clone size: few; D gene: TRBD2; J gene: TRBJ2-1; V gene: TRBV5-1; CDR3 DNA: TGCGCCAGCAGCTGGGGGACTAGCGGGAGGGATGAGCAGTTCTTC; CDR3 protein: CASSWGTSGRDEQFF
clone size: few; D gene: .; J gene: TRBJ2-3; V gene: TRBV10-3; CDR3 DNA: TGTGCCATCAGTGAGTACAGAAGCACAGATACGCAGTATTTT; CDR3 protein: CAISEYRSTDTQYF
clone size: medium-sized; D gene: TRBD2; J gene: TRBJ2-7; V gene: TRBV20-1; CDR3 DNA: TGCAGTGCTAGCGTCGTCGGACTAGCGGGAGGGTACGAGCAGTACTTC; CDR3 protein: CSASVVGLAGGYEQYF
clone size: medium-sized; D gene: TRBD1; J gene: TRBJ2-7; V gene: TRBV19; CDR3 DNA: TGTGCCAGCCAGGACAGGGGTCCCTACGAGCAGTACTTC; CDR3 protein: CASQDRGPYEQYF
clone size: .; D gene: .; J gene: TRBJ2-5; V gene: TRBV12-3/TRBV12-4; CDR3 DNA: TGTGCCAGCAGTTTAGGAGATTACTTCCTTCAGACCCAGTACTTC; CDR3 protein: CASSLGDYFLQTQYF
clone size: medium-sized; D gene: .; J gene: TRBJ1-2; V gene: TRBV7-9; CDR3 DNA: TGTGCCAGCAGCGTAACAGCCAACTATGGCTACACCTTC; CDR3 protein: CASSVTANYGYTF
clone size: few; D gene: .; J gene: TRBJ2-2; V gene: TRBV11-1; CDR3 DNA: TGTGCCAGCAGCTTATCCGCGCGGAGGGACACCGGGGAGCTGTTTTTT; CDR3 protein: CASSLSARRDTGELFF
clone size: .; D gene: TRBD1; J gene: TRBJ2-3; V gene: TRBV3-1; CDR3 DNA: TGTGCCAGCAGCCAAGATAGTGACAGGGAAAGCACAGATACGCAGTATTTT; CDR3 protein: CASSQDSDRESTDTQYF
clone size: .; D gene: .; J gene: TRBJ2-5; V gene: TRBV10-3; CDR3 DNA: TGTGCCATCAGTGATAATGGGGCCCAAGAGACCCAGTACTTC; CDR3 protein: CAISDNGAQETQYF
clone size: .; D gene: .; J gene: TRBJ1-6; V gene: TRBV9; CDR3 DNA: TGTGCCAGCAGCCCCCTCGGGCAGGAGAGCTCCTATAATTCACCCCTCCACTTT; CDR3 protein: CASSPLGQESSYNSPLHF
clone size: medium-sized; D gene: .; J gene: TRBJ2-1; V gene: TRBV7-2; CDR3 DNA: TGTGCCAGCAGCCCCCGAAGTGAGCAGTTCTTC; CDR3 protein: CASSPRSEQFF
clone size: medium-sized; D gene: TRBD2; J gene: TRBJ2-3; V gene: TRBV19; CDR3 DNA: TGTGCCAGTAGGGTCGGGTACGCGGGGGGACTCCTCACAGATACGCAGTATTTT; CDR3 protein: CASRVGYAGGLLTDTQYF
clone size: .; D gene: TRBD2; J gene: TRBJ2-1; V gene: TRBV6-2/TRBV6-3; CDR3 DNA: TGTGCCAGCAGCAGATTCGGCGGGAGCTCCTACAATGAGCAGTTCTTC; CDR3 protein: CASSRFGGSSYNEQFF
clone size: medium-sized; D gene: .; J gene: TRBJ2-3; V gene: TRBV25-1; CDR3 DNA: TGTGCCAGCAGTGATGATTACAGGGGCACAGATACGCAGTATTTT; CDR3 protein: CASSDDYRGTDTQYF
clone size: .; D gene: .; J gene: TRBJ1-2; V gene: TRBV13; CDR3 DNA: TGTGCCAGCAGCTTTCCGACCGGGGGCTATGGCTACACCTTC; CDR3 protein: CASSFPTGGYGYTF
clone size: medium-sized; D gene: TRBD1; J gene: TRBJ2-7; V gene: TRBV10-2; CDR3 DNA: TGCGCCAGCAGCTCGGGACAGGACGCCTACGAGCAGTACTTC; CDR3 protein: CASSSGQDAYEQYF
clone size: medium-sized; D gene: TRBD2; J gene: TRBJ2-3; V gene: TRBV7-6; CDR3 DNA: TGTGCCAGCAGTTCTTGGGGCCGGGAGGGCGCAGATACGCAGTATTTT; CDR3 protein: CASSSWGREGADTQYF
clone size: few; D gene: .; J gene: TRBJ1-4; V gene: TRBV27; CDR3 DNA: TGTGCCAGCAGGTTAAGCGTTGCAACTAATGAAAAACTGTTTTTT; CDR3 protein: CASRLSVATNEKLFF
clone size: .; D gene: .; J gene: TRBJ2-3; V gene: TRBV5-6; CDR3 DNA: TGTGCCAGCAGCTTTGCTCACCCAGATACGCAGTATTTT; CDR3 protein: CASSFAHPDTQYF
clone size: few; D gene: .; J gene: TRBJ2-7; V gene: TRBV7-9; CDR3 DNA: TGTGCCAGCAGCTCCCCGCGGATAGGGAAAGACGAGCAGTACTTC; CDR3 protein: CASSSPRIGKDEQYF
clone size: .; D gene: .; J gene: TRBJ2-7; V gene: TRBV25-1; CDR3 DNA: TGTGCCAGCAGTGAATCCTACGAGCAGTACTTC; CDR3 protein: CASSESYEQYF
clone size: medium-sized; D gene: .; J gene: TRBJ1-2; V gene: TRBV9; CDR3 DNA: TGTGCCAGCAGCGTAATCCAGGGGCGATACACCTTC; CDR3 protein: CASSVIQGRYTF
clone size: few; D gene: TRBD1; J gene: TRBJ1-5; V gene: TRBV5-6; CDR3 DNA: TGTGCCAGCAGCTTGGGGACAGGGCATCAGCCCCAGCATTTT; CDR3 protein: CASSLGTGHQPQHF
clone size: medium-sized; D gene: .; J gene: TRBJ2-1; V gene: TRBV15; CDR3 DNA: TGTGCCACCAGCAGCTCTCCTGCGGTATTCAATGAGCAGTTCTTC; CDR3 protein: CATSSSPAVFNEQFF
clone size: .; D gene: .; J gene: TRBJ1-4; V gene: TRBV12-3/TRBV12-4; CDR3 DNA: TGTGCCAGCACCGGGGGAGATGAAAAACTGTTTTTT; CDR3 protein: CASTGGDEKLFF
clone size: .; D gene: .; J gene: TRBJ2-1; V gene: TRBV7-2; CDR3 DNA: TGTGCCAGCAGCCGCCCAAGCTCCTACAATGAGCAGTTCTTC; CDR3 protein: CASSRPSSYNEQFF
clone size: .; D gene: .; J gene: TRBJ2-7; V gene: TRBV29-1; CDR3 DNA: TGCAGCGTTGTGCTGACAGAACATGTATACGAGCAGTACTTC; CDR3 protein: CSVVLTEHVYEQYF